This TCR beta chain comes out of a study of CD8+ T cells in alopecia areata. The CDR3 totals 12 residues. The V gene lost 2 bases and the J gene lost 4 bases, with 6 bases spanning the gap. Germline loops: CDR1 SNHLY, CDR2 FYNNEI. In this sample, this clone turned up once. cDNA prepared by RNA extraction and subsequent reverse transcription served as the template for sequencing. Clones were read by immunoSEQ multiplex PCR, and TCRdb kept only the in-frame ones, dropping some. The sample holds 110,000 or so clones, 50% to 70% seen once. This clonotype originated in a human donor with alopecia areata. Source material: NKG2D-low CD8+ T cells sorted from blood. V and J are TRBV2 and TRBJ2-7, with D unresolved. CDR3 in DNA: TGTGCCAGCAGTGAAATCCAATACGAGCAGTACTTC. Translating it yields CASSEIQYEQYF.